The clone carrying this T cell receptor (beta chain) showed up just a few times. The antigen is unknown. This entry comes from a study of identical twins. Study conclusions and caveats: Possibly, invariant MAIT and iNKT cells partly confounded zero-insertion analyses.

Every donor was a healthy Caucasian. The CDR3 sequence is 12 residues long. The germline CDR1 and CDR2 sequences are SGHRS and YFSETQ. Trimming shortened V by 5 bases and J by 5 bases, and 8 bases separated the two germline ends. Addition of a universal primer site occurred through template switching, and cDNA carried unique molecular identifiers. TCRdb called the 5' RACE reads again in MiXCR, with one record for every CDR3 protein. The top ten clones hold more than 2% of a sample with fewer than 350,000 distinct CDR3 sequences, about 8.1% of them seen once. These sequences were also reported in another study, on yellow fever vaccine responses in identical twins.

The receptor's source is a woman under 30 in good health. The V gene is TRBV5-1, the J gene TRBJ2-1; D unresolved. The specimen sequenced was memory (CD45RO+) T cells sorted from blood. CDR3 DNA sequence: TGCGCCAGCAGGGTTTGGGACAATGAGCAGTTCTTC. Its protein is CASRVWDNEQFF.